Listed here are 8 T cell receptor beta chains from one sample, sequenced in a study of identical twins. TCRdb re-called the 5' RACE reads with MiXCR, one entry per CDR3 protein. The table has fewer than 650,000 distinct CDR3 sequences, roughly 7.1% seen once. These data also featured in a second study, about yellow fever vaccine responses in identical twins.

The sample taken for sequencing was PBMCs. The source is a woman under 30 in good health.

Only a few counts were recorded for this clonotype. This sequence joins TRBV2 and TRBJ1-1; D gene uncertain. In germline, CDR1 is SNHLY, CDR2 FYNNEI. There are 13 residues in the CDR3. The V and J ends lost 11 bases and 0 bases respectively, with 13 bases between them. The CDR3 spells CAGGFRMNTEAFF. The CDR3 DNA follows: TGTGCCGGCGGATTTCGGATGAACACTGAAGCTTTCTTT.

The chain employs TRBV28 and TRBJ2-2; 8 nucleotides agree with TRBD1. V was pared by 8 bases and J by 3 bases, with 8 bases of the junction left unmatched. Germline-derived CDR1 and CDR2 are MDHEN and SYDVKM. The CDR3 has 15 amino acids. The CDR3 is CASGAGQVDTGELFF. The CDR3 DNA is TGTGCCAGCGGGGCGGGACAGGTGGACACCGGGGAGCTGTTTTTT.

V is TRBV12-2 and J is TRBJ2-4. TRBV12-2 is termed a pseudogene. The CDR3 spans 14 residues. In DNA, the CDR3 is TGTGCAAGTCGCTTAAGTCTAGCCAAAAACATTCAGTACTTC. Translated, it gives CASRLSLAKNIQYF.

This clonotype was counted only a few times. V usage is TRBV20-1 and J usage is TRBJ1-6, with no clear D. Germline CDR1 DFQATT, CDR2 SNEGSKA (reference sequence). The CDR3 covers 12 residues. Trimming removed 0 bases from V and 7 bases from J, with 4 bases in between. The CDR3 bases are TGCAGTGCTAGAGATCTCAATTCACCCCTCCACTTT. Translation gives CSARDLNSPLHF.

This clonotype showed up many times. The gene calls are TRBV6-5 and TRBJ1-1; 8 bases are a match to TRBD1. Per germline, CDR1 MNHEY and CDR2 SVGAGI. The CDR3 extends over 15 amino acids. The J segment lost 5 bases and the V segment lost 2 bases, leaving 7 bases of the junction unmatched. The CDR3 nucleotides read TGTGCCAGCAGTTACCAGGACAGGGCTTGGACTGAAGCTTTCTTT. Its protein is CASSYQDRAWTEAFF.

This clonotype turned up a few times. The rearrangement links TRBV2 to TRBJ1-5; D remains ambiguous. The germline V gene encodes CDR1 SNHLY and CDR2 FYNNEI. V was cut by 5 bases and J by 3 bases, with 8 bases left in between. The CDR3 runs 13 residues. The CDR3 loop is CASSIGPNQPQHF. The CDR3 DNA reads as TGTGCCAGCAGTATCGGACCCAATCAGCCCCAGCATTTT.

This clonotype was observed at least ten times. The conserved final phenylalanine or tryptophan is absent from the CDR3, which likely points to a read error. The limits of the CDR3 on the DNA are not certain, so only TCRdb's listed CDR3 is given. The chain is built from TRBV27 and TRBJ1-2. The CDR3 is 9 residues long, counting both termini. Germline V gives CDR1 MNHEY, CDR2 SMNVEV (reference sequence). CDR3 sequence reads: CASSLDTSL.

This chain uses TRBV5-1 with TRBJ1-5, with D tentatively TRBD1 (5 bases). Trimming left V 4 bases short and J 3 bases short, with 11 bases between. There are 14 residues in the CDR3. Germline V CDR1 and CDR2: SGHRS, YFSETQ. DNA of the CDR3: TGCGCCAGCAGCGACGGGACGCACAATCAGCCCCAGCATTTT. Protein: CASSDGTHNQPQHF. The variable domain in full, with the rest retrieved from reference TRBV5-1 and TRBJ1-5, is KAGVTQTPRYLIKTRGQQVTLSCSPISGHRSVSWYQQTPGQGLQFLFEYFSETQRNKGNFPGRFSGRQFSNSRSEMNVSTLELGDSALYLCASSDGTHNQPQHFGDGTRLSIL.